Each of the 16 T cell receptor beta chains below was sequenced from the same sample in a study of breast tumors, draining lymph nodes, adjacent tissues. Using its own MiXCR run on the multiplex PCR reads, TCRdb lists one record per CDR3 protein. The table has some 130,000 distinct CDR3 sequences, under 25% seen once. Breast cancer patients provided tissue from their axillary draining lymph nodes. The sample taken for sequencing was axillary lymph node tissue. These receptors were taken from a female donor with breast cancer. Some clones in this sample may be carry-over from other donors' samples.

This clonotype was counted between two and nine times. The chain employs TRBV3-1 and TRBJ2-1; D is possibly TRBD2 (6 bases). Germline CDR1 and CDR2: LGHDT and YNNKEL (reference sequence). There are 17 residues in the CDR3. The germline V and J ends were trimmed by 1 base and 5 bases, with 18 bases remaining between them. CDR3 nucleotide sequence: TGTGCCAGCAGCCAAGGTCCCACGGGAGCCGGAAACAATGAGCAGTTCTTC. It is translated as CASSQGPTGAGNNEQFF.

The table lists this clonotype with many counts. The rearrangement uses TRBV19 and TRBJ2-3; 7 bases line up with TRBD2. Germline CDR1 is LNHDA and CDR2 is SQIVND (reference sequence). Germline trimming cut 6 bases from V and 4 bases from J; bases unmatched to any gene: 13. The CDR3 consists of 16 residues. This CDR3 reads CASSITPSGVSDTQYF. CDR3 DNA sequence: TGTGCCAGTAGCATAACCCCCAGCGGGGTCTCAGATACGCAGTATTTT.

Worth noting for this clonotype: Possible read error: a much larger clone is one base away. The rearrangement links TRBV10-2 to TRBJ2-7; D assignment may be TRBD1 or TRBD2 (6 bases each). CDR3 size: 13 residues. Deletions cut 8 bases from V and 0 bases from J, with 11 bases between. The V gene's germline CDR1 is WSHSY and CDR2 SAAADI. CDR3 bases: TGCGCCAGCGAGGGGGGCGGCTCCTACGAGCAGTACTTC. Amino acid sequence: CASEGGGSYEQYF.

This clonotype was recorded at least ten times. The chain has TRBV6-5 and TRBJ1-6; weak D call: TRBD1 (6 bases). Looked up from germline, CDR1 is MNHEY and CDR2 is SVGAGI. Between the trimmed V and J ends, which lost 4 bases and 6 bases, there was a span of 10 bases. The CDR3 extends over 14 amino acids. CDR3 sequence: CASSWGRGNSPLHF. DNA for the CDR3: TGTGCCAGCAGTTGGGGCAGGGGTAATTCACCCCTCCACTTT.

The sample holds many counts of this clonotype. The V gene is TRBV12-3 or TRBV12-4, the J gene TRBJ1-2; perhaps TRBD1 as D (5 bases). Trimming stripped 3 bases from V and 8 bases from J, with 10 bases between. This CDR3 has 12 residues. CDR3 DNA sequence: TGTGCCAGCAGTTTCGACAGAGGAGGCTACACCTTC. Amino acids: CASSFDRGGYTF.

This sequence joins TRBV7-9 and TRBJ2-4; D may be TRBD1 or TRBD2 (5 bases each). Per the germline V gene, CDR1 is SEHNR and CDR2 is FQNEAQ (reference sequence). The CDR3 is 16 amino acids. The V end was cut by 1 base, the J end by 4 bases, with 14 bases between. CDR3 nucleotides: TGTGCCAGCAGCTTAGAGGGACGGACACGGAAAAACATTCAGTACTTC. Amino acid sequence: CASSLEGRTRKNIQYF. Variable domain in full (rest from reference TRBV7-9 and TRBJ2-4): DTGVSQNPRHKITKRGQNVTFRCDPISEHNRLYWYRQTLGQGPEFLTYFQNEAQLEKSRLLSDRFSAERPKGSFSTLEIQRTEQGDSAMYLCASSLEGRTRKNIQYFGAGTRLSVL.

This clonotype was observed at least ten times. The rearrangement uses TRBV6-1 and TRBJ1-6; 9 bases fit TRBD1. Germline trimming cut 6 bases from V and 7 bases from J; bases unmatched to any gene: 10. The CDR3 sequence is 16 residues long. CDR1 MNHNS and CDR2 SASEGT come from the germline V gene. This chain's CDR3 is CASRLSGTGRNSPLHF. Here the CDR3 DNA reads TGTGCCAGCAGGTTGAGCGGGACAGGGAGGAATTCACCCCTCCACTTT.

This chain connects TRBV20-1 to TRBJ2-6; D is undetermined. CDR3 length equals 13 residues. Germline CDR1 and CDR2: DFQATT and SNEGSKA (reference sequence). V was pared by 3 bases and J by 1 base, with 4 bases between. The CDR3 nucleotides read TGCAGTGCTAGCGGGTCTGGGGCCAACGTCCTGACTTTC. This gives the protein CSASGSGANVLTF.

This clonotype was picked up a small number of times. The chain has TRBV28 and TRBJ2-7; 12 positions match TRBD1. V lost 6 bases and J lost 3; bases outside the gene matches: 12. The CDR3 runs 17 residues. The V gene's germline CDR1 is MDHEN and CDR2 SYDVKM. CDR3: CASRPSPGQGANYEQYF. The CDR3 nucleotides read TGTGCCAGCAGACCCAGCCCGGGACAGGGGGCAAACTACGAGCAGTACTTC.

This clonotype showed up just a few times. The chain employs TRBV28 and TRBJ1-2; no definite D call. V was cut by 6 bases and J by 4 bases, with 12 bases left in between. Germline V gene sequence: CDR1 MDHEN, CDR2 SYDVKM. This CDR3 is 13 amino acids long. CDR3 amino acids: CASSQAGFYGYTF. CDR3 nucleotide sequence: TGTGCCAGCAGCCAAGCAGGTTTCTATGGCTACACCTTC.

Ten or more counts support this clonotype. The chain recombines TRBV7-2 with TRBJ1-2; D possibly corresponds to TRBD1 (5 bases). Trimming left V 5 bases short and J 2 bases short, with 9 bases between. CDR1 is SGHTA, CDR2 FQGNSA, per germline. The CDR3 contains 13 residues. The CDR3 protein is CASSPRGNYGYTF. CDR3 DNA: TGTGCCAGCAGCCCCCGGGGGAACTATGGCTACACCTTC.

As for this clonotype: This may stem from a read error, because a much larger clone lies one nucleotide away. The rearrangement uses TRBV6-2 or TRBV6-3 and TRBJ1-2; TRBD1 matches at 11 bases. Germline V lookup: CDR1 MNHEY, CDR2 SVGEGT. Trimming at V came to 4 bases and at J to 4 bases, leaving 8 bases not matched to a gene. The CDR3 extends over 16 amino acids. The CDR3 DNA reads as TGTGCCAGCAGTTCAGATGGACAGGGGGCCGGCTATGGCTACACCTTC. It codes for CASSSDGQGAGYGYTF.

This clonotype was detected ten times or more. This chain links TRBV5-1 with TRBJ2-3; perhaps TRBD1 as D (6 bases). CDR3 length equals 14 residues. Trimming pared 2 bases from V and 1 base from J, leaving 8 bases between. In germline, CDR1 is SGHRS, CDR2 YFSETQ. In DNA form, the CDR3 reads TGCGCCAGCAGCTTAGGGGGAGGCACAGATACGCAGTATTTT. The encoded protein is CASSLGGGTDTQYF.

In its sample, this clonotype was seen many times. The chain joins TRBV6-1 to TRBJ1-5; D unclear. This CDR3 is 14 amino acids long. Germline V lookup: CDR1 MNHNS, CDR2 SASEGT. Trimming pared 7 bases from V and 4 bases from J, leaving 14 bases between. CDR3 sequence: CASKAGRLNQPQHF. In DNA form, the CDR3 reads TGTGCCAGCAAAGCAGGAAGGTTAAATCAGCCCCAGCATTTT.

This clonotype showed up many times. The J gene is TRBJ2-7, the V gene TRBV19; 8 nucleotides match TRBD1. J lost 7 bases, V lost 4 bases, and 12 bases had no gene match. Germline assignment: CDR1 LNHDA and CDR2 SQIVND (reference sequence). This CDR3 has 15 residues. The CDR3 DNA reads TGTGCCAGTAGTACCAACCGACAGGGGCGGTGGGAGCAGTACTTC. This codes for CASSTNRQGRWEQYF.

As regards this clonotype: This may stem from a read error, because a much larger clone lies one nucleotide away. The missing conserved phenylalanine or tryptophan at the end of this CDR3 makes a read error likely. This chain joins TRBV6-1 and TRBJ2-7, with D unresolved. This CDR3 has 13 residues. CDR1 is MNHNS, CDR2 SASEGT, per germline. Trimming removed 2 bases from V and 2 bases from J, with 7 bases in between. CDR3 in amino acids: CASSERSPYEQYS. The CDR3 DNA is TGTGCCAGCAGTGAAAGGTCTCCCTACGAGCAGTACTCC.